This TCR beta chain was observed in a study of sequential checkpoint blockade in melanoma. This table comes from immunoSEQ multiplex PCR, and its TCRdb copy is limited to in-frame clones, with some not included. The sample contains approximately 8,200 clones, almost 60% of which appear only once. Stated treatment: randomized to nivolumab then ipilimumab (arm A) or the reverse (arm B). Live CD3+CD8+ CD19− CD56− cells were sorted from PBMCs. Trimming cost V 5 bases and J 2 bases; bases outside gene matches: 4. The length of the CDR3 is 15 residues. CDR1 and CDR2 (germline): SEHNR, FQNEAQ (reference sequence). This clone showed up just a few times.

The sample in question was CD8+ T cells sorted from blood (inferred from file names), obtained from a patient given nivolumab and ipilimumab in sequence. The origin of this receptor is a human donor with melanoma. The chain has TRBV7-9 and TRBJ2-7; TRBD1 agrees at 12 bases. CDR3 in DNA: TGTGCCAGCAGCCACCGGGACAGGGGGCCCTACGAGCAGTACTTC. It translates to CASSHRDRGPYEQYF.